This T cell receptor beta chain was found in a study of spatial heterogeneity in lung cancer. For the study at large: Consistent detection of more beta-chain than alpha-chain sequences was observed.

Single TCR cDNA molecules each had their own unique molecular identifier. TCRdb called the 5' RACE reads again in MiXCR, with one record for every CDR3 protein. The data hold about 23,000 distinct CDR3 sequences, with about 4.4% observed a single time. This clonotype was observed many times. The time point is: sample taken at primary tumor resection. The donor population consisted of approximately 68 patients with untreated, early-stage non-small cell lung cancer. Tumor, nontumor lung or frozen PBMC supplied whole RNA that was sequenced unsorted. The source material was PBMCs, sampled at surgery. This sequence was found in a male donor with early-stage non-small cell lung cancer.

DNA of the CDR3: TGCAGTGCTAGAGATTCACGGACAGGCGTTTTAGAGCAGTACTTC. Amino acids: CSARDSRTGVLEQYF. The rearrangement uses TRBV20-1 and TRBJ2-7, with 7 bases identical to TRBD1. V gave up 0 bases and J gave up 7 bases; unmatched junction bases: 12. The CDR3 totals 15 residues. Germline V lookup: CDR1 DFQATT, CDR2 SNEGSKA (reference sequence).